These 22 T cell receptor beta chains originate from one sample sequenced in a study of metastatic and nonmetastatic thyroid tumors. Until they underwent thyroid surgery, no patient had received any treatment. TCRdb used MiXCR to call clones anew from the PCR reads. The table includes some 25,000 clones, about an eighth detected once. The sequenced material came from blood. The receptor set was obtained from a female donor with papillary thyroid cancer or a benign thyroid nodule (not recorded which). Some clones in this sample may be carry-over from other donors' samples.

This clone has ten or more counts. The chain carries TRBV6-4 and TRBJ2-1; a weak D match, TRBD2 (6 bases). Germline CDR1 reads MRHNA; CDR2 reads SNTAGT. V was trimmed by 3 bases and J by 1 base, leaving 13 bases between them. This CDR3 is built from 16 residues. The CDR3 loop reads CASSDFLATSYNEQFF. CDR3 nucleotide sequence: TGTGCCAGCAGTGATTTCCTAGCGACTTCCTACAATGAGCAGTTCTTC.

This clone has ten or more counts. This chain links TRBV10-2 with TRBJ2-7; 11 bases are shared with TRBD2. The CDR3 runs 14 residues. Germline CDR1 WSHSY, CDR2 SAAADI. Trimming cost V 7 bases and J 3 bases; bases outside gene matches: 5. CDR3 DNA: TGCGCCAGCACCCGACTAGCGGGGAGCTACGAGCAGTACTTC. It yields the protein CASTRLAGSYEQYF.

This clone was observed at least ten times. V gene TRBV11-3 combines with J gene TRBJ2-3; 10 bases agree with TRBD2. Per the germline V gene, CDR1 is SGHNT and CDR2 is YENEEA. J gave up 4 bases and V 1 base, and 5 bases lay outside the gene matches. The CDR3 sequence is 16 residues long. The CDR3 here is CASSLGSGRVADTQYF. In nucleotides, the CDR3 is TGTGCCAGCAGCTTAGGAAGCGGGAGGGTGGCAGATACGCAGTATTTT.

As regards this clone: Sequence at one end of the junction differs from germline and may be a read error. This rearrangement joins TRBV28 to TRBJ1-2, with D perhaps TRBD1 (5 bases). Germline-derived CDR1 and CDR2 are MDHEN and SYDVKM. The CDR3 covers 16 residues. The CDR3 here is CASSSGAVLYSYDYTF. As DNA, the CDR3 is TGTGCCAGCAGTAGCGGGGCGGTTCTTTATAGCTATGACTACACCTTC.

On this clone: A read error is possible here, since a much larger clone lies one base away. This chain joins TRBV20-1 and TRBJ2-3; unclear D gene. The CDR3 sequence is 11 residues long. Germline V gives CDR1 DFQATT, CDR2 SNEGSKA (reference sequence). The CDR3 DNA reads TGCAGTGGCGGACCCGCAGATACGCGGTATTTT. Protein product: CSGGPADTRYF.

V is TRBV30 and J is TRBJ1-2; the D is unclear. The CDR3 consists of 13 residues. Germline V lookup: CDR1 GTSNPN, CDR2 SVGIG (reference sequence). The V end lost 0 bases, the J end lost 6 bases, and 11 bases lay between the germline ends. Written as DNA, the CDR3 is TGTGCCTGGAGTGTTGGCAGCTTCCATGGCTACACCTTC. It yields the protein CAWSVGSFHGYTF.

This clone was picked up many times. This chain connects TRBV19 to TRBJ2-5, with D possibly being TRBD1 (6 bases). CDR3 length equals 15 residues. CDR1 is LNHDA, CDR2 SQIVND, per germline (reference sequence). V shed 4 bases and J shed 1 base, with 13 bases lying between them. DNA of the CDR3: TGTGCCAGTAGTACTCTAGGACAGCTCCAAGAGACCCAGTACTTC. This codes for CASSTLGQLQETQYF.

The rearrangement uses TRBV11-2 and TRBJ2-3, with TRBD2 matching 8 bases. This CDR3 is 15 amino acids long. The ends lost 4 bases at V and 1 base at J; junction bases unmatched: 4. Looked up from germline, CDR1 is SGHAT and CDR2 is FQNNGV. The CDR3 sequence is CASSWSGRGTDTQYF. The CDR3 DNA reads as TGTGCCAGCAGCTGGAGCGGGAGAGGCACAGATACGCAGTATTTT.

This clone was counted ten times or more. The rearrangement joins TRBV24-1 to TRBJ2-1, with 8 bases fitting TRBD2. The CDR3 is 14 amino acids. Germline V gene sequence: CDR1 KGHDR, CDR2 SFDVKD. The trim removed 1 base at V and 10 bases at J, leaving 5 bases unmatched. The CDR3 sequence: CATSDLGREEEQFF. The CDR3 nucleotides read TGTGCCACCAGTGATTTAGGGCGGGAGGAAGAGCAGTTCTTC.

This clone has ten or more counts. In DNA, the CDR3 is TGCGCCAGCAGCCAAGTCCTAGGGAACACCGGGGAGCTGTTTTTT. It codes for CASSQVLGNTGELFF. The chain has TRBV4-1 and TRBJ2-2; D unresolved. Trimming pared 1 base from V and 1 base from J, leaving 7 bases between. The germline CDR1 and CDR2 sequences are MGHRA and YSYEKL. There are 15 residues in the CDR3.

This clone was observed at least ten times. This sequence joins TRBV6-1 and TRBJ2-3; D is ambiguous. The V end lost 2 bases, the J end lost 2 bases, and 11 bases lay between the germline ends. The V gene's germline CDR1 is MNHNS and CDR2 SASEGT. The CDR3 consists of 15 residues. CDR3 amino acids: CASSERVDPTDTQYF. The CDR3 DNA is TGTGCCAGCAGTGAAAGGGTTGACCCCACAGATACGCAGTATTTT.

Judged by abundance, this clone is medium-sized. The chain uses TRBV27 and TRBJ2-7; the match to TRBD2 covers 9 bases. V lost 7 bases and J lost 4; bases outside the gene matches: 11. This CDR3 is 15 amino acids long. Germline assignment: CDR1 MNHEY and CDR2 SMNVEV (reference sequence). CDR3 sequence: CASTPVWREGYEQYF. CDR3 bases: TGTGCCAGCACCCCGGTTTGGCGGGAGGGGTACGAGCAGTACTTC.

At least ten counts were recorded for this clone. The V call is TRBV6-1, the J call TRBJ1-2; D remains unclear. The CDR3 runs to 13 residues. Per germline, CDR1 MNHNS and CDR2 SASEGT. Trimming stripped 6 bases from V and 2 bases from J, with 10 bases between. The CDR3 sequence is CASRQIINYGYTF. The CDR3 nucleotides are TGTGCCAGCAGACAGATAATAAACTATGGCTACACCTTC.

This clone was recorded many times. This chain uses TRBV2 with TRBJ1-2, with 8 bases identical to TRBD1. Unmatched junction bases numbered 9, after V lost 8 bases and J lost 7 bases. The CDR3 totals 13 residues. The germline V gene has CDR1 SNHLY and CDR2 FYNNEI. Written as DNA, the CDR3 is TGTGCCAGCGGGACAGGTAACGCTGGTGGCTACACCTTC. Its translation: CASGTGNAGGYTF.

This clone was observed at least ten times. The chain joins TRBV7-3 to TRBJ2-3; 7 bases map to TRBD2. V lost 5 bases to trimming and J lost 4 bases; unmatched junction nucleotides: 6. Germline CDR1 and CDR2: SGHTA and FQGTGA. The CDR3 has 14 amino acids. The CDR3 DNA reads as TGTGCCAGCAGCGTCGGACTAGAAGCAGATACGCAGTATTTT. This codes for CASSVGLEADTQYF.

This clone was counted many times. This chain joins TRBV11-2 and TRBJ2-5; D unresolved. The CDR3 sequence is 12 residues long. Germline V gene lookup returns CDR1 SGHAT and CDR2 FQNNGV. V lost 4 bases, J lost 5 bases, and 8 bases lay in between. The CDR3 sequence is CASSSDGETQYF. For the CDR3, the DNA is TGTGCCAGCAGCTCCGATGGGGAGACCCAGTACTTC.

This clone was seen repeatedly, ten times or more. The rearrangement joins TRBV5-1 to TRBJ1-3; D gene uncertain. Trimming took 4 bases from V and 2 from J, leaving 7 bases between them. CDR3 size: 13 residues. The germline CDR1 and CDR2 sequences are SGHRS and YFSETQ. CDR3 loop: CASSQDPGNTIYF. CDR3 DNA: TGCGCCAGCAGCCAGGACCCTGGAAACACCATATATTTT.

This chain joins TRBV30 and TRBJ2-7; 11 nucleotides line up with TRBD2. Germline lookup yields CDR1 GTSNPN and CDR2 SVGIG (reference sequence). Losses at the gene ends were 1 base for V and 4 bases for J; bases not matched to a gene: 3. The CDR3 runs to 14 residues. CDR3: CAWSEGLAGYEQYF. DNA of the CDR3: TGTGCCTGGAGTGAAGGACTAGCGGGTTACGAGCAGTACTTC.

This clone was found many times. The V gene is TRBV7-9, the J gene TRBJ2-7; D is possibly TRBD1 or TRBD2 (5 bases each). The CDR3 covers 13 residues. CDR1 SEHNR and CDR2 FQNEAQ come from the germline V gene (reference sequence). The ends were cut back, 5 bases at V and 3 bases at J, with 11 bases in the middle. The CDR3 protein is CASSPRGDYEQYF. CDR3 nucleotides: TGTGCCAGCAGCCCTAGGGGAGACTACGAGCAGTACTTC.

The sample holds many counts of this clone. CDR3 sequence reads: CASSYSIADTTDTQYF. CDR3 in DNA: TGTGCCAGCAGTTACTCGATTGCGGACACCACAGATACGCAGTATTTT. The gene calls are TRBV6-2 or TRBV6-3 and TRBJ2-3; the D gene is possibly TRBD1 (5 bases). From germline, CDR1 is MNHEY and CDR2 SVGEGT. Trimming removed 0 bases at V and 2 bases at J, with 12 bases between. The CDR3 has 16 amino acids.

This clone was picked up many times. The J gene is TRBJ1-2, the V gene TRBV6-1; TRBD1 matches 7 bases. Per the germline V gene, CDR1 is MNHNS and CDR2 is SASEGT. With V trimmed by 6 bases and J by 5 bases, 12 bases remained unmatched. The CDR3 totals 15 residues. The CDR3 protein is CASSPRGDSAYGYTF. The CDR3 DNA follows: TGTGCCAGCAGCCCGAGGGGGGACAGCGCGTATGGCTACACCTTC.

This clone was seen many times. The DNA of the CDR3 is TGCAGTGCTAGTAATCCGGGGGCCGGTGGCTACACCTTC. Residues: CSASNPGAGGYTF. The chain recombines TRBV20-1 with TRBJ1-2, with D perhaps TRBD1 (6 bases). V was pared by 3 bases and J by 7 bases, with 15 bases between. CDR1 is DFQATT and CDR2 is SNEGSKA in the germline V gene (reference sequence). The CDR3 has 13 residues.